The 28 T cell receptor beta chains in this list originate from one sample, sequenced in a study of blood T cells in healthy people across ages. A sample-barcoded 5' primer and a J-beta primer mix were used in a second PCR of about 6 to 11 cycles. One entry per CDR3 protein results from TCRdb running MiXCR on the 5' RACE reads. This sample has 580,000 or so distinct CDR3 sequences, with around half found just once. Material: blood. The receptors derive from a man older than 75 in good health.

This sequence joins TRBV27 and TRBJ1-2, with no clear D. The V gene lost 3 bases and the J gene lost 1 base, with 9 bases spanning the gap. The CDR3 is 14 amino acids. Germline CDR1 reads MNHEY; CDR2 reads SMNVEV (reference sequence). CDR3 DNA: TGTGCCAGCAGTTTGTCTAGGCGTAACTATGGCTACACCTTC. Protein: CASSLSRRNYGYTF.

The chain is built from TRBV20-1 and TRBJ2-4; D unclear. The CDR3 covers 13 residues. Per germline, CDR1 DFQATT and CDR2 SNEGSKA (reference sequence). The CDR3 is CSGRPNAKNIQYF. In DNA form, the CDR3 reads TGCAGCGGAAGACCGAACGCCAAAAACATTCAGTACTTC.

This clonotype came up many times. This chain joins TRBV12-3 or TRBV12-4 and TRBJ2-7; maybe TRBD2 (6 bases). Trimming cost V 6 bases and J 1 base, with 13 bases left between them. The CDR3 sequence is 14 residues long. In DNA form, the CDR3 reads TGTGCCAGCAGGGCGGGGTCAGGATCCTACGAGCAGTACTTC. Its translation: CASRAGSGSYEQYF.

This sequence joins TRBV10-3 and TRBJ2-5, with D possibly being TRBD1 (6 bases). Trimming took 3 bases from V and 3 from J, leaving 8 bases between them. CDR3 length: 13 residues. Germline V gives CDR1 ENHRY, CDR2 SYGVKD. The CDR3 region is CAISDNREETQYF. In DNA, the CDR3 is TGTGCCATCAGTGATAACAGGGAAGAGACCCAGTACTTC.

This clonotype was counted once. The V and J genes are TRBV5-6 and TRBJ2-7, with 10 bases identical to TRBD1. This CDR3 spans 14 amino acids. Germline V lookup: CDR1 SGHDT, CDR2 YYEEEE. V lost 4 bases and J lost 7; bases outside the gene matches: 8. The CDR3 region is CASSLLTGGGEQYF. The CDR3 DNA is TGTGCCAGCAGCCTACTGACAGGGGGCGGGGAGCAGTACTTC.

This rearrangement joins TRBV20-1 to TRBJ2-7, with D hard to call. V lost 5 bases to trimming and J lost 0 bases, with 8 bases between them. Germline CDR1 reads DFQATT; CDR2 reads SNEGSKA (reference sequence). CDR3 length: 12 amino acids. Here the CDR3 reads CSALRSSYEQYF. CDR3 nucleotide sequence: TGCAGTGCTCTCCGTAGCTCCTACGAGCAGTACTTC.

The V call is TRBV6-5, the J call TRBJ1-2, with a possible D match to TRBD1 (5 bases). This CDR3 is 14 amino acids long. Germline CDR1 reads MNHEY; CDR2 reads SVGAGI. Between the trimmed V and J ends, which lost 5 bases and 4 bases, there was a span of 14 bases. The CDR3 sequence is CASSDGQHCYGYTF. Written as DNA, the CDR3 is TGTGCCAGCAGTGACGGACAACACTGCTATGGCTACACCTTC.

The chain has TRBV7-8 and TRBJ2-3; the match to TRBD2 covers 8 bases. CDR1 SGHVS and CDR2 FQNEAQ come from the germline V gene. The CDR3 covers 16 residues. J lost 4 bases, V lost 1 base, and 7 bases had no gene match. CDR3 DNA sequence: TGTGCCAGCAGCTTAGGGGGTAGCGGGACGGCAGATACGCAGTATTTT. This codes for CASSLGGSGTADTQYF.

The J gene is TRBJ1-1, the V gene TRBV20-1, with TRBD1 as a possible D gene (5 bases). The ends were cut back, 2 bases at V and 6 bases at J, with 16 bases in the middle. In germline, CDR1 is DFQATT, CDR2 SNEGSKA (reference sequence). The CDR3 has 14 amino acids. Here the CDR3 DNA reads TGCAGTGCTAGATTTGCGGGGCCGAGGTCTGAAGCTTTCTTT. Translation gives CSARFAGPRSEAFF.

As concerns this clonotype: At one end the junction does not follow the germline gene, possibly because of a read error. The chain employs TRBV6-5 and TRBJ2-5, with 7 nucleotides matching TRBD1. The end of the DNA aligns better with TRBJ2-1, so the J call may be wrong. Germline-derived CDR1 and CDR2 are MNHEY and SVGAGI. This CDR3 comprises 18 residues. DNA of the CDR3: TGTGCTAGCAGTTACCGCCGCACTCGAGGGGACAGTCAAGAGACCCAGTTCTTC. Protein: CASSYRRTRGDSQETQFF.

The chain links TRBV13 to TRBJ2-7; D is uncertain. Germline V CDR1 and CDR2: PRHDT, FYEKMQ (reference sequence). CDR3 length: 13 residues. Trimming left V 5 bases short and J 4 bases short, with 12 bases between. The CDR3 loop is CASSVVGSYEQYF. The CDR3 nucleotides read TGTGCCAGCAGCGTAGTTGGGTCGTACGAGCAGTACTTC.

There are many counts of this clonotype. This chain connects TRBV6-1 to TRBJ1-1; TRBD1 aligns across 7 bases. The CDR3 length is 18 residues. CDR1 and CDR2 (germline): MNHNS, SASEGT. Trimming at V came to 6 bases and at J to 5 bases, leaving 21 bases not matched to a gene. The CDR3 reads CASSLSQSPTGARTEAFF. CDR3 in DNA: TGTGCCAGCAGCCTATCTCAATCGCCTACAGGGGCAAGGACTGAAGCTTTCTTT.

The chain joins TRBV5-1 to TRBJ2-5; D is unresolved. Trimming left V 3 bases short and J 5 bases short, with 8 bases between. The CDR3 loop spans 12 amino acids. The V gene's germline CDR1 is SGHRS and CDR2 YFSETQ. CDR3 bases: TGCGCCAGCAGCTGGGATCAGGAGACCCAGTACTTC. It translates to CASSWDQETQYF.

This clonotype was picked up many times. This chain uses TRBV6-6 with TRBJ2-7; TRBD1 matches at 10 bases. Germline assignment: CDR1 MNHNY and CDR2 SVGAGI (reference sequence). The CDR3 sequence is 16 residues long. Trimming took 0 bases from V and 5 from J; bases not matched to a gene: 7. DNA for the CDR3: TGTGCCAGCAGTTACTCGATGGGACAGGGGCGGGACGAGCAGTACTTC. It codes for CASSYSMGQGRDEQYF.

This chain links TRBV15 with TRBJ1-6, with D unclear. Trimming took 0 bases from V and 6 from J, leaving 15 bases between them. This CDR3 region has 17 residues. CDR1 is LNHNV, CDR2 YYDKDF, per germline (reference sequence). The CDR3 DNA follows: TGTGCCACCAGCAGAGATTTAGGACGCCAGGTTAATTCACCCCTCCACTTT. Amino acids: CATSRDLGRQVNSPLHF.

The V call is TRBV28, the J call TRBJ2-5; D may correspond to TRBD1 or TRBD2 (5 bases each). V was shortened by 7 bases and J by 2 bases, with 20 bases between the two germline ends. The CDR3 contains 16 residues. The V gene's germline CDR1 is MDHEN and CDR2 SYDVKM. The DNA for the CDR3 is TGTGCCAGCACCCACAGTTTCTTGGGACGACAAGAGACCCAGTACTTC. Translated: CASTHSFLGRQETQYF. The whole variable domain, remainder taken from reference TRBV28 and TRBJ2-5, is DVKVTQSSRYLVKRTGEKVFLECVQDMDHENMFWYRQDPGLGLRLIYFSYDVKMKEKGDIPEGYSVSREKKERFSLILESASTNQTSMYLCASTHSFLGRQETQYFGPGTRLLVL.

This clonotype was counted a single time. The chain combines TRBV7-2 with TRBJ2-5; D might be TRBD2 (6 bases). The J call may be wrong; the DNA end is better matched by TRBJ2-7. The CDR3 covers 14 residues. In germline, CDR1 is SGHTA, CDR2 FQGNSA. CDR3 in amino acids: CASSSGAAVGEQYF. CDR3 nucleotides: TGTGCCAGCAGCTCGGGAGCAGCGGTCGGCGAGCAGTACTTC.

This chain joins TRBV18 and TRBJ1-2; 12 positions match TRBD1. The CDR3 length is 15 residues. In germline, CDR1 is KGHSH, CDR2 LQKENI. With V trimmed by 5 bases and J by 8 bases, 9 bases remained unmatched. DNA of the CDR3: TGTGCCAGCTCAGCCGGGACAGGGGGCGCGGAGGGCTACACCTTC. Protein sequence: CASSAGTGGAEGYTF. The whole variable domain, remainder taken from reference TRBV18 and TRBJ1-2, is NAGVMQNPRHLVRRRGQEARLRCSPMKGHSHVYWYRQLPEEGLKFMVYLQKENIIDESGMPKERFSAEFPKEGPSILRIQQVVRGDSAAYFCASSAGTGGAEGYTFGSGTRLTVV.

V and J are TRBV20-1 and TRBJ2-3, with a weak D call TRBD1 (8 bases). Trimming removed 6 bases at V and 1 base at J, with 20 bases between. Germline CDR1 is DFQATT and CDR2 is SNEGSKA (reference sequence). This CDR3 spans 16 amino acids. The CDR3 DNA is TGCAGTGCCCCAACCGGACAGGGAGGGGGCACAGATACGCAGTATTTT. Its translation is CSAPTGQGGGTDTQYF.

This clonotype was detected only a few times. The J gene is TRBJ2-3, the V gene TRBV20-1; the match to TRBD2 covers 10 bases. V lost 4 bases, J lost 3 bases, and 1 base stayed unmatched. Germline V gives CDR1 DFQATT, CDR2 SNEGSKA (reference sequence). This CDR3 is 13 amino acids long. Here the CDR3 DNA reads TGCAGTGCTATACTAGCGGGGACAGATACGCAGTATTTT. It encodes CSAILAGTDTQYF.

This clonotype was observed a handful of times. The chain employs TRBV29-1 and TRBJ1-2; 8 nucleotides line up with TRBD1. The V segment lost 4 bases and the J segment 1 base; nucleotides outside the gene matches: 2. CDR3 length: 13 amino acids. Germline V gene data show CDR1 as SQVTM and CDR2 as ANQGSEA. DNA of the CDR3: TGCAGCGTTGCACAGGGGGATAACTATGGCTACACCTTC. This encodes CSVAQGDNYGYTF.

Comment on this clonotype: A junction boundary mismatches the germline segment, possibly from a read error. This chain's CDR3 is CSARGQGASGSTIYF. The CDR3 nucleotides read TGCAGTGCTAGAGGACAGGGGGCGTCGGGAAGCACCATATATTTT. V gene TRBV20-1 combines with J gene TRBJ1-3; 10 bases align to TRBD1. CDR1 and CDR2 from the germline V gene are DFQATT and SNEGSKA (reference sequence). There are 15 residues in the CDR3.

This clonotype has more than one count but fewer than ten. The genes are TRBV20-1 and TRBJ2-1, with 12 positions matching TRBD2. V was pared by 5 bases and J by 9 bases, with 8 bases of the junction left unmatched. This CDR3 comprises 14 residues. From germline, CDR1 is DFQATT and CDR2 SNEGSKA (reference sequence). In DNA, the CDR3 is TGCAGTGCTTTCCTAGCGGGGGGGTTAGGTGAGCAGTTCTTC. Encoded protein: CSAFLAGGLGEQFF.

This clonotype came up a few times. This chain uses TRBV4-2 with TRBJ2-5; D gene uncertain. With 2 bases removed from V and 5 bases from J, the gap between germline ends came to 12 bases. CDR1 and CDR2 from the germline V gene are LGHNA and YNFKEQ. CDR3 length: 14 amino acids. The chain's CDR3 is CASSQPGEGETQYF. The CDR3 DNA sequence: TGTGCCAGCAGCCAACCTGGGGAAGGGGAGACCCAGTACTTC.

This clonotype has only a few counts. The V call is TRBV28, the J call TRBJ1-5; no clear D. Germline CDR1 reads MDHEN; CDR2 reads SYDVKM. V lost 6 bases to trimming and J lost 9 bases, with 15 bases between them. This CDR3 region has 13 residues. CDR3 in amino acids: CASSTEAGRPQHF. The CDR3 DNA is TGTGCCAGCAGCACCGAGGCCGGTCGGCCCCAGCATTTT.

CDR3 in amino acids: CASSQDPQGYYEQYF. The CDR3 nucleotides read TGTGCCAGCAGCCAAGATCCCCAGGGGTACTACGAGCAGTACTTC. The rearrangement links TRBV14 to TRBJ2-5; tentatively, D is TRBD1 (6 bases). The DNA matches TRBJ2-7 better at its end, which makes the J call doubtful. Germline loops: CDR1 SGHDN, CDR2 FVKESK. The CDR3 consists of 15 residues.

V gene TRBV9 combines with J gene TRBJ1-3; D gene ambiguous. Germline V gene data show CDR1 as SGDLS and CDR2 as YYNGEE. Trimming shortened V by 0 bases and J by 11 bases, and 15 bases separated the two germline ends. This CDR3 has 14 amino acids. CDR3 sequence reads: CASSVGADPRPIYF. CDR3 in DNA: TGTGCCAGCAGCGTAGGCGCCGATCCGCGGCCCATATATTTT.

V is TRBV10-3 and J is TRBJ1-6, with no clear D. V was shortened by 4 bases and J by 7 bases, with 11 bases between the two germline ends. Germline V CDR1 and CDR2: ENHRY, SYGVKD. The CDR3 covers 14 residues. CDR3 nucleotide sequence: TGTGCCATCAGTGCTCTGATCGGCAATTCACCCCTCCACTTT. Translating gives CAISALIGNSPLHF.